This record covers a single T cell receptor beta chain. As for treatment: oral pan-JAK inhibitor, 5-10 mg twice daily. Alopecia areata patients provided lesional scalp punch biopsies and peripheral blood, both collected for the study. The record originates from a study of CD8+ T cells in alopecia areata. Study information: Affected scalp percentage gauged treated patients' severity.

CDR1 is SNHLY, CDR2 FYNNEI, per germline. Germline trimming cut 2 bases from V and 3 bases from J; bases unmatched to any gene: 4. The CDR3 contains 15 residues. Isolated RNA was reverse transcribed into cDNA used as the sequencing template. Data came from immunoSEQ multiplex PCR; TCRdb stores just in-frame clones and leaves some out. The sample lists fewer than 250,000 clones, approximately 40% occurring once. This material consisted of CD4+ T cells sorted from blood, taken between weeks 36 and 40, from a patient treated with tofacitinib. The sequence derives from a human donor with alopecia areata. V is TRBV2 and J is TRBJ1-2, with 9 nucleotides matching TRBD1. In DNA form, the CDR3 reads TGTGCCAGCAGTGAAAGGGGGACAGGGTACTATGGCTACACCTTC. As protein: CASSERGTGYYGYTF.